What follows are 20 T cell receptor beta chains derived from one specimen sequenced in a study of beta chain features in type 1 diabetes. The antigens these receptors bind are not known. Every isolated RNA sample was fully reverse transcribed, so sequencing captured expressed TCRB transcripts. TCRdb's copy holds only in-frame clones and misses some; the assay was immunoSEQ multiplex PCR. The sample carries a few hundred thousand clones, roughly 20% recorded once. Whole-study findings and limits: Shortening that was moderate but significant affected the TCRB CDR3s of Type 1 diabetes patients in all four CD4+ subsets.

What was sequenced was naive CD4+ T cells from blood. The receptors shown here come from a woman between 40 and 50 years old with type 1 diabetes.

V is TRBV30 and J is TRBJ1-2; unclear D gene. Germline V CDR1 and CDR2: GTSNPN, SVGIG (reference sequence). The V and J ends lost 2 bases and 6 bases respectively, with 13 bases between them. The CDR3 totals 13 residues. The CDR3 loop reads CAWSMALEDGYTF. The CDR3 region has the DNA TGTGCCTGGAGTATGGCCCTCGAGGATGGCTACACCTTC.

This clone has only a few counts. V usage is TRBV5-1 and J usage is TRBJ1-4, with 7 bases lining up with TRBD1. CDR3 size: 17 residues. V lost 4 bases to trimming and J lost 8 bases; unmatched junction nucleotides: 17. Looked up from germline, CDR1 is SGHRS and CDR2 is YFSETQ. The DNA of the CDR3 is TGCGCCAGCAGCCCGGAGCCCTTTACAGGGGCTGGAGAAAAACTGTTTTTT. Translation: CASSPEPFTGAGEKLFF.

The V and J genes are TRBV2 and TRBJ2-7, with 7 bases fitting TRBD2. CDR3 length equals 17 residues. With 2 bases clipped from V and 0 bases from J, the junction kept 10 bases outside the gene matches. CDR1 is SNHLY, CDR2 FYNNEI, per germline. CDR3 protein: CASSEPGRLRNSYEQYF. The CDR3 coding sequence is TGTGCCAGCAGTGAACCCGGGAGGCTTCGGAACTCCTACGAGCAGTACTTC.

CDR3 DNA sequence: TGTGCCAGCACCCTGGAGGGATCGCCCACAGATACGCAGTATTTT. This sequence encodes CASTLEGSPTDTQYF. The chain recombines TRBV27 with TRBJ2-3; weak D call: TRBD2 (6 bases). The germline CDR1 and CDR2 sequences are MNHEY and SMNVEV (reference sequence). This CDR3 contains 15 residues. V lost 7 bases, J lost 2 bases, and 16 bases lay in between.

Comments on this clone: The sample has other DNA sequences that encode this CDR3 too. The J gene is TRBJ1-1, the V gene TRBV30, with a tentative D call TRBD1 (5 bases). Germline loops: CDR1 GTSNPN, CDR2 SVGIG (reference sequence). V lost 0 bases, J lost 2 bases, and 7 bases lay in between. The length of the CDR3 is 13 residues. The CDR3 region has the DNA TGTGCCTGGAGTGTAAGGGGAAACACTGAAGCTTTCTTT. As protein: CAWSVRGNTEAFF.

This clone has more than one count but fewer than ten. The V call is TRBV10-3, the J call TRBJ2-7; 9 positions match TRBD1. The CDR3 totals 18 residues. The germline V gene encodes CDR1 ENHRY and CDR2 SYGVKD. The trim removed 6 bases at V and 2 bases at J, leaving 17 bases unmatched. The DNA of the CDR3 is TGTGCCATCAGCGCCGTCCCGGGACAGGGTGGAGGCCCCTACGAGCAGTACTTC. Its translation is CAISAVPGQGGGPYEQYF.

This clone was counted a few times. V gene TRBV30 combines with J gene TRBJ2-3, with TRBD1 matching 7 bases. With V trimmed by 7 bases and J by 4 bases, 5 bases remained unmatched. CDR3 length equals 12 residues. Germline CDR1 and CDR2: GTSNPN and SVGIG (reference sequence). CDR3 sequence: CAFRGSPDTQYF. The CDR3 region has the DNA TGTGCCTTCAGGGGGAGTCCAGATACGCAGTATTTT.

In this sample, this clone turned up a few times. The rearrangement uses TRBV29-1 and TRBJ2-6, with TRBD1 matching over 7 bases. Per the germline V gene, CDR1 is SQVTM and CDR2 is ANQGSEA. V trimming: 5 bases; J trimming: 4 bases; junction bases outside the gene matches: 8. The CDR3 has 15 amino acids. CDR3 sequence reads: CSVTDRVSGANVLTF. CDR3 bases: TGCAGCGTTACCGACAGGGTCTCCGGGGCCAACGTCCTGACTTTC. The variable domain in full, with the rest retrieved from reference TRBV29-1 and TRBJ2-6, is SAVISQKPSRDICQRGTSLTIQCQVDSQVTMMFWYRQQPGQSLTLIATANQGSEATYESGFVIDKFPISRPNLTFSTLTVSNMSPEDSSIYLCSVTDRVSGANVLTFGAGSRLTVL.

The gene calls are TRBV30 and TRBJ1-1; unclear D gene. Trimming removed 3 bases at V and 1 base at J, with 9 bases between. CDR1 is GTSNPN, CDR2 SVGIG, per germline (reference sequence). This CDR3 spans 13 amino acids. CDR3 in DNA: TGTGCCTGGAGCGCGACATCGAACACTGAAGCTTTCTTT. Its protein product is CAWSATSNTEAFF.

In this sample, this clone turned up a few times. The J gene is TRBJ1-1, the V gene TRBV29-1; weak D call: TRBD1 (6 bases). Germline CDR1 SQVTM, CDR2 ANQGSEA. The CDR3 contains 11 residues. The germline V and J ends were trimmed by 6 bases and 9 bases, with 14 bases remaining between them. The CDR3 spells CSVAGTPQAFF. The CDR3, as DNA: TGCAGCGTCGCCGGGACACCTCAAGCTTTCTTT. Full variable domain (outside the CDR3, taken from reference TRBV29-1 and TRBJ1-1): SAVISQKPSRDICQRGTSLTIQCQVDSQVTMMFWYRQQPGQSLTLIATANQGSEATYESGFVIDKFPISRPNLTFSTLTVSNMSPEDSSIYLCSVAGTPQAFFGQGTRLTVV.

The V and J genes are TRBV4-2 and TRBJ2-5; TRBD2 might be the D (5 bases). The CDR3 loop spans 16 amino acids. The germline gives CDR1 LGHNA, CDR2 YNFKEQ. V was shortened by 1 base and J by 2 bases, with 14 bases between the two germline ends. CDR3 DNA sequence: TGTGCCAGCAGCCAAGGTGTCGAGGACTGGCAAGAGACCCAGTACTTC. Translated: CASSQGVEDWQETQYF.

The J gene is TRBJ2-5, the V gene TRBV5-4; possible D gene TRBD1, 6 bases. V was pared by 4 bases and J by 5 bases, with 15 bases between. This CDR3 region has 14 residues. Germline lookup yields CDR1 SGHNT and CDR2 YYREEE (reference sequence). Written as DNA, the CDR3 is TGTGCCAGCAGCCTACAGGGAGTAGAGGAGACCCAGTACTTC. Protein product: CASSLQGVEETQYF.

The table lists this clone with a few counts. The chain has TRBV2 and TRBJ2-1, with TRBD1 as a possible D gene (5 bases). Trimming pared 7 bases from V and 4 bases from J, leaving 5 bases between. This CDR3 comprises 11 residues. CDR1 is SNHLY, CDR2 FYNNEI, per germline. DNA for the CDR3: TGTGCCAGCAAGGGGTACAATGAGCAGTTCTTC. This gives the protein CASKGYNEQFF. Combining the CDR3 with reference TRBV2 and TRBJ2-1 gives the whole variable domain EPEVTQTPSHQVTQMGQEVILRCVPISNHLYFYWYRQILGQKVEFLVSFYNNEISEKSEIFDDQFSVERPDGSNFTLKIRSTKLEDSAMYFCASKGYNEQFFGPGTRLTVL.

The V gene is TRBV4-3, the J gene TRBJ1-1, with D tentatively TRBD1 (6 bases). Germline CDR1 LGHNA, CDR2 YSLEER. Trimming left V 0 bases short and J 5 bases short, with 13 bases between. The CDR3 totals 15 residues. In DNA form, the CDR3 reads TGCGCCAGCAGCCAAGAGGGAGGGGGGAGAACTGAAGCTTTCTTT. Its translation: CASSQEGGGRTEAFF.

The chain has TRBV28 and TRBJ1-2; TRBD1 might be the D (6 bases). CDR3 length: 14 amino acids. The V end lost 4 bases, the J end lost 4 bases, and 13 bases lay between the germline ends. CDR1 is MDHEN and CDR2 is SYDVKM in the germline V gene. CDR3 in DNA: TGTGCCAGCAGTTCATCCCAGGGGACCTATGGCTACACCTTC. Translated, it gives CASSSSQGTYGYTF.

A few counts support this clone. The CDR3 DNA follows: TGTGCCAGCAGCTCGGGGACACAAGAGTTCTTC. Translating it yields CASSSGTQEFF. This chain joins TRBV7-2 and TRBJ2-1, with D possibly matching TRBD1 (6 bases). Trimming stripped 4 bases from V and 14 bases from J, with 12 bases between. The CDR3 covers 11 residues. CDR1 is SGHTA, CDR2 FQGNSA, per germline. The full variable domain, with the rest looked up from reference TRBV7-2 and TRBJ2-1, is GAGVSQSPSNKVTEKGKDVELRCDPISGHTALYWYRQSLGQGLEFLIYFQGNSAPDKSGLPSDRFSAERTGGSVSTLTIQRTQQEDSAVYLCASSSGTQEFFGPGTRLTVL.

The table lists this clone with a few counts. The chain employs TRBV20-1 and TRBJ2-3, with TRBD2 as a possible D gene (6 bases). V lost 1 base, J lost 11 bases, and 10 bases lay in between. The CDR3 runs to 11 residues. CDR1 is DFQATT and CDR2 is SNEGSKA in the germline V gene (reference sequence). Here the CDR3 reads CSARGDSRQYF. Written as DNA, the CDR3 is TGCAGTGCTAGAGGGGACTCCCGGCAGTATTTT.

J is TRBJ1-2 and V is TRBV2, with unresolved D. The CDR3 is made up of 13 amino acids. Per the germline V gene, CDR1 is SNHLY and CDR2 is FYNNEI. V was pared by 3 bases and J by 3 bases, with 8 bases between. CDR3: CASSESTDYGYTF. Here the CDR3 DNA reads TGTGCCAGCAGTGAGAGTACAGACTATGGCTACACCTTC.

The genes are TRBV28 and TRBJ1-2; D is uncertain. CDR3 length: 12 amino acids. With 6 bases removed from V and 8 bases from J, the gap between germline ends came to 13 bases. From germline, CDR1 is MDHEN and CDR2 SYDVKM. CDR3 sequence: CASSPGSRGYTF. For the CDR3, the DNA is TGTGCCAGCAGCCCGGGTTCAAGGGGCTACACCTTC.

There are a few counts of this clone. V is TRBV5-1 and J is TRBJ1-5, with TRBD1 matching 8 bases. The trim removed 4 bases at V and 3 bases at J, leaving 6 bases unmatched. The CDR3 totals 15 residues. Germline CDR1 SGHRS, CDR2 YFSETQ. The CDR3 here is CASSPGQGPNQPQHF. For the CDR3, the DNA is TGCGCCAGCAGCCCCGGACAGGGCCCCAATCAGCCCCAGCATTTT.